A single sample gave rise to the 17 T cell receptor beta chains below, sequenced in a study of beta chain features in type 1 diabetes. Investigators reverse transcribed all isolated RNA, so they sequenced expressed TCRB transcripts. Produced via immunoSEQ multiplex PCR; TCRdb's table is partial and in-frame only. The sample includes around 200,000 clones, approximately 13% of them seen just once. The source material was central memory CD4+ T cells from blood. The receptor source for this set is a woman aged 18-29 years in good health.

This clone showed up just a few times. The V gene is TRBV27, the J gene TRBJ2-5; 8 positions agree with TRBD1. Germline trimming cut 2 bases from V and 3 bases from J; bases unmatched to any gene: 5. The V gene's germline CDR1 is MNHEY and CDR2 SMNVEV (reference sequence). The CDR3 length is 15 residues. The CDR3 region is CASSLMGTGKETQYF. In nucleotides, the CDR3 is TGTGCCAGCAGTTTAATGGGGACAGGAAAAGAGACCCAGTACTTC.

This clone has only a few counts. The CDR3 reads CASSLTGAGNQPQHF. Written as DNA, the CDR3 is TGTGCCAGCAGCTTAACAGGGGCGGGCAATCAGCCCCAGCATTTT. V usage is TRBV5-4 and J usage is TRBJ1-5, with 7 bases aligning to TRBD1. This CDR3 is built from 15 residues. V shed 2 bases, J shed 2 bases, and the junction held 4 bases outside the gene matches. Germline CDR1 SGHNT, CDR2 YYREEE (reference sequence).

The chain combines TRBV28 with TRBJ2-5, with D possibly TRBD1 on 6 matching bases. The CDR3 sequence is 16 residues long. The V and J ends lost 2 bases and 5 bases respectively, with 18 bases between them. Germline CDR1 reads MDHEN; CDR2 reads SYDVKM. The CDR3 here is CASSLLLRGGGETQYF. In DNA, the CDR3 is TGTGCCAGCAGTTTACTTCTCAGGGGCGGTGGGGAGACCCAGTACTTC.

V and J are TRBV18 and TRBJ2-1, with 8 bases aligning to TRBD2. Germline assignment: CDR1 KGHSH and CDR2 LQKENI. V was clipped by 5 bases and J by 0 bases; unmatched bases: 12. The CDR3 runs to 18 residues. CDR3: CASSSSQGGRSSYNEQFF. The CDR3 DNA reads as TGTGCCAGCTCATCTAGCCAAGGCGGGAGGAGCTCCTACAATGAGCAGTTCTTC. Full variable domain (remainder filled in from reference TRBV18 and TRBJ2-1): NAGVMQNPRHLVRRRGQEARLRCSPMKGHSHVYWYRQLPEEGLKFMVYLQKENIIDESGMPKERFSAEFPKEGPSILRIQQVVRGDSAAYFCASSSSQGGRSSYNEQFFGPGTRLTVL.

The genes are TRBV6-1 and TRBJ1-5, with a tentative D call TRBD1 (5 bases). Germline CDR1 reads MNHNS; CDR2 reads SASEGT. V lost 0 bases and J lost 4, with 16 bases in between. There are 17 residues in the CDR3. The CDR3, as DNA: TGTGCCAGCAGTGAAGCGGGGGGTTCTTTTCGGAATCAGCCCCAGCATTTT. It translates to CASSEAGGSFRNQPQHF.

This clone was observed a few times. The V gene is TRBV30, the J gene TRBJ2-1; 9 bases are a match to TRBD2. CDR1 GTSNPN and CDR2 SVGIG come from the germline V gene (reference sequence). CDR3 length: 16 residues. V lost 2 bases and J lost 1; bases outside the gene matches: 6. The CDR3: CAWSHSGRTSYNEQFF. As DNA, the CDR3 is TGTGCCTGGAGTCATAGCGGGAGAACGTCCTACAATGAGCAGTTCTTC.

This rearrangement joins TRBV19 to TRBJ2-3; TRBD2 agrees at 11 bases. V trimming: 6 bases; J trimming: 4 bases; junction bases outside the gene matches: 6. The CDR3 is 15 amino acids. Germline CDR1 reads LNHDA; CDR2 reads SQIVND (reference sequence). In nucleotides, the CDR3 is TGTGCCAGTAGACCCTTTAGCGGGAGGGCAGATACGCAGTATTTT. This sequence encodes CASRPFSGRADTQYF.

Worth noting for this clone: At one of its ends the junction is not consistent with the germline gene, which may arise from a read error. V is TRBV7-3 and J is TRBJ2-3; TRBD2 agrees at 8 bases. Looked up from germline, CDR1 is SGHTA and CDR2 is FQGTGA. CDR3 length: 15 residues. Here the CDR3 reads CATAPKSGSRDTQYF. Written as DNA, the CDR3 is TGTGCCACCGCCCCCAAAAGCGGGAGCAGAGATACGCAGTATTTT.

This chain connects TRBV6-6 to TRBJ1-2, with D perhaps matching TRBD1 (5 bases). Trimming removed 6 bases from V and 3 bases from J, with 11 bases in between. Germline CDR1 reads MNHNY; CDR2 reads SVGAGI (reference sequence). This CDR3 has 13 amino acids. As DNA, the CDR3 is TGTGCCAGCAGACCCGACAGAGACTATGGCTACACCTTC. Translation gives CASRPDRDYGYTF.

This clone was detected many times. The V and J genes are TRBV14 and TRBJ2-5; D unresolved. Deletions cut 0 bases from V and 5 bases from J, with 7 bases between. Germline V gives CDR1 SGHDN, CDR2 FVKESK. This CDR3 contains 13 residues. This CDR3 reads CASSQDPRETQYF. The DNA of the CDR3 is TGTGCCAGCAGCCAAGACCCTAGGGAGACCCAGTACTTC.

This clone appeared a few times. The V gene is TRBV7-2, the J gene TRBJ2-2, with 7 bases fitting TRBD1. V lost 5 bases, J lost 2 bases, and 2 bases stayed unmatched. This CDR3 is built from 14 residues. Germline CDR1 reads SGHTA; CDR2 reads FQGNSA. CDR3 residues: CASSGDRNTGELFF. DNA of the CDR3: TGTGCCAGCAGCGGGGACAGAAACACCGGGGAGCTGTTTTTT.

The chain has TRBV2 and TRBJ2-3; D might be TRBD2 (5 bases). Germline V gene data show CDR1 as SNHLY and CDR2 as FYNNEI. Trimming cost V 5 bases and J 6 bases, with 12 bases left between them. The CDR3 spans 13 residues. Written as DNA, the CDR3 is TGTGCCAGCAGTCCGGACTGGAAGGATACGCAGTATTTT. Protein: CASSPDWKDTQYF.

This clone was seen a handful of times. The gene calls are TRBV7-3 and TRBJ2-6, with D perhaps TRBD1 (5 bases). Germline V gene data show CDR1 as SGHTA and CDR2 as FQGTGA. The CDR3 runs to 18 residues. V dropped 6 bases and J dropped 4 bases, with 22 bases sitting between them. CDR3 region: CASSRQIASLGGANVLTF. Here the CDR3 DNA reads TGTGCCAGCAGTCGACAGATAGCCTCACTTGGGGGGGCCAACGTCCTGACTTTC.

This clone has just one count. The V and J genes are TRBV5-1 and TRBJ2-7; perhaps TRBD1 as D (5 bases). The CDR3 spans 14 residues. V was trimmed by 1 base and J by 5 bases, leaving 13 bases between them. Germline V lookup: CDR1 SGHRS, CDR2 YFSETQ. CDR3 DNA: TGCGCCAGCAGCTTGTGGGTTCAAGGGGACGAGCAGTACTTC. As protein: CASSLWVQGDEQYF. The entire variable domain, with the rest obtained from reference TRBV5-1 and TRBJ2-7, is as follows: KAGVTQTPRYLIKTRGQQVTLSCSPISGHRSVSWYQQTPGQGLQFLFEYFSETQRNKGNFPGRFSGRQFSNSRSEMNVSTLELGDSALYLCASSLWVQGDEQYFGPGTRLTVT.

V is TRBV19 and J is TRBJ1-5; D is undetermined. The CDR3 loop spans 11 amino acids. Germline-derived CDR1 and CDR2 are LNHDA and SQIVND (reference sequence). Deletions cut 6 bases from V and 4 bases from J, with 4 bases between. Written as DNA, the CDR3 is TGTGCCAGTAGCGGGAATCAGCCCCAGCATTTT. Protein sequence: CASSGNQPQHF.

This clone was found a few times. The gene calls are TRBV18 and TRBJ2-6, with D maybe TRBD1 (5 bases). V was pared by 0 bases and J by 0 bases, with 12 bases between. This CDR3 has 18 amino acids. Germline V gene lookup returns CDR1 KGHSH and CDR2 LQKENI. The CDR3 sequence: CASSPPKGDSSGANVLTF. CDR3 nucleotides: TGTGCCAGCTCACCACCCAAAGGGGATAGCTCTGGGGCCAACGTCCTGACTTTC.

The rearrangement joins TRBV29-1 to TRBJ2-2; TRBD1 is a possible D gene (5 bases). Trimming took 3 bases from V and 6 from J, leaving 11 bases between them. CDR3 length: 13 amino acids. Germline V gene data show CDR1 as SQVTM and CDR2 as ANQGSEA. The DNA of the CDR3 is TGCAGCGTTGACAGGGAAGGAGCCGGGGAGCTGTTTTTT. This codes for CSVDREGAGELFF.